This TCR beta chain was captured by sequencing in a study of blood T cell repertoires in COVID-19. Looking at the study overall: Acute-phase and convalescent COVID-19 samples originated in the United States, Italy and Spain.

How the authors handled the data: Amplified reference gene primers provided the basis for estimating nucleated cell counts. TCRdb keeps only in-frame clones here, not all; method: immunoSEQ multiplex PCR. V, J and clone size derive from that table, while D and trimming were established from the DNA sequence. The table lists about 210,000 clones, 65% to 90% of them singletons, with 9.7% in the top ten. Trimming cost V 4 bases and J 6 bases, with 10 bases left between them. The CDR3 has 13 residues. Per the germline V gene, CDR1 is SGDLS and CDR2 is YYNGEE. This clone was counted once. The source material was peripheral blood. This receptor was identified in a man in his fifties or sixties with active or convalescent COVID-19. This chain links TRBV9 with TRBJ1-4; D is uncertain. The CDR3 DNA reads TGTGCCAGCAGCTCTCTACGGGATGAAAAACTGTTTTTT. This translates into CASSSLRDEKLFF.